This T cell receptor (beta chain) is from a study of blood T cell repertoires in COVID-19. About the study: Acute and convalescent COVID-19 specimens originated in the United States, Italy and Spain. PBMCs, B-cell-depleted T cells, or T cells were the source of the cDNA or gDNA that made up the material.

Original analysis: The assay estimated nucleated cells by amplifying reference gene primers. Measured with immunoSEQ multiplex PCR; TCRdb has only the in-frame clones, and not every one. V and J calls and clone size follow that table, whereas D and trimming were derived from the DNA. The sample has about 130,000 clones, around three quarters seen once; the top ten hold less than 14%. The V and J ends lost 5 bases and 4 bases, in that order; junction bases with no gene match: 10. Germline V gene data show CDR1 as SGHVS and CDR2 as FQNEAQ. This CDR3 is built from 15 residues. This clonotype was obtained from a human donor in a cohort sampled during active COVID-19. The sequencing sample was made of peripheral blood. The chain couples TRBV7-8 to TRBJ1-1; the match to TRBD1 covers 7 bases. In DNA, the CDR3 is TGTGCCAGCAGCGCTCCCACAGGGGTCGCCACTGAAGCTTTCTTT. Protein: CASSAPTGVATEAFF.